This TCR beta chain stems from a study of T cells in Graves' hyperthyroidism and ophthalmopathy. For Graves' hyperthyroidism to be stable, ophthalmopathy could not progress within 18 months. RNA transcripts served as the template for amplifying TCR beta CDR3 regions. A set of HTBI primers served as the primers for a first-round RT-PCR of the TCR CDR3. One entry per CDR3 protein, called by TCRdb with MiXCR from the multiplex PCR reads. This table has hundreds of thousands of distinct CDR3 sequences, 46% appearing once. The table lists this clonotype with many counts. Germline loops: CDR1 SGHDN, CDR2 FVKESK. V dropped 5 bases and J dropped 4 bases, with 8 bases sitting between them. There are 12 residues in the CDR3.

This clonotype was sampled from a woman under 30 with Graves' hyperthyroidism. The sample comprised peripheral blood or thyroid tissue (not recorded which). The chain recombines TRBV14 with TRBJ1-2; D perhaps matches TRBD1 (5 bases). CDR3 protein: CASSWDGYGYTF. Here the CDR3 DNA reads TGTGCCAGCAGCTGGGACGGCTATGGCTACACCTTC. Using reference TRBV14 and TRBJ1-2 for the parts outside the CDR3, the full variable domain is EAGVTQFPSHSVIEKGQTVTLRCDPISGHDNLYWYRRVMGKEIKFLLHFVKESKQDESGMPNNRFLAERTGGTYSTLKVQPAELEDSGVYFCASSWDGYGYTFGSGTRLTVV.